The rows below give T cell receptor beta chains drawn from one sample of a study of shared clonotypes between healthy human individuals. Sequencing was performed with immunoSEQ multiplex PCR; in TCRdb, only in-frame clones are kept and a portion is missing. Of about 490,000 clones in the sample, around 78% are singletons; the top ten hold approximately 13%. The sequencing sample was made of PBMCs. The receptors were gathered from a woman aged 40 to 50 in good health. Some clones in this sample may be carry-over from other donors' samples. Both conserved end residues are part of each CDR3. The D gene is left open where the match is weak. Not all rows give a size; the values are once, few, many and, for expanded clones, a class.

v_call	clone_size	d_call	j_call	cdr3_nt	cdr3_aa
TRBV6-5	once	TRBD1	TRBJ2-5	TGTGCCAGCAGCACGACAGGGGAATTCGGGGAGACCCAGTACTTC	CASSTTGEFGETQYF
TRBV6-1	-	-	TRBJ1-5	TGTGCCAGCAGTATTTGGGGTGGGAGCAATCAGCCCCAGCATTTT	CASSIWGGSNQPQHF
TRBV19	-	-	TRBJ2-2	TGTGCCAGTAGTATGGAGATCCTCACCGGGGAGCTGTTTTTT	CASSMEILTGELFF
TRBV5-1	-	TRBD1	TRBJ1-2	TGCGCCAGCAGCGCTGTATCAGGGGGCCTATATGGCTACACCTTC	CASSAVSGGLYGYTF
TRBV4-1	-	-	TRBJ2-4	TGCGCCAGCAGCCCGGGCTCAGCCAAAAACATTCAGTACTTC	CASSPGSAKNIQYF
TRBV27	once	-	TRBJ1-4	TGTGCCAGCAGTTTTGTGGGAACTAATGAAAAACTGTTTTTT	CASSFVGTNEKLFF
TRBV18	-	TRBD2	TRBJ2-2	TGTGCCAGCTCACCCAGGACTAGCTCTAACACCGGGGAGCTGTTTTTT	CASSPRTSSNTGELFF
TRBV29-1	-	TRBD1	TRBJ2-3	TGCAGCGTTGAAGATCCCCCGCAGACAGGGTCGGGAACAGATACGCAGTATTTT	CSVEDPPQTGSGTDTQYF
TRBV15	-	-	TRBJ2-4	TGTGCCACCAGCAGCGTAGGGATCCTGGGAAGGACCAAAAACATTCAGTACTTC	CATSSVGILGRTKNIQYF
TRBV6-5	-	-	TRBJ2-4	TGTGCCAGCAGCCTACAGGGTTGGGACATTCAGTACTTC	CASSLQGWDIQYF
TRBV4-3	-	-	TRBJ2-2	TGCGCCAGCAGCCAAGATGACAGGAGCCCCGGGGAGCTGTTTTTT	CASSQDDRSPGELFF
TRBV29-1	-	TRBD2	TRBJ2-1	TGCAGCGTTAGGACTAGCGGGAAAGGGTGGAAGTTCTTC	CSVRTSGKGWKFF
TRBV2	once	-	TRBJ2-7	TGTGCCAGCAGCGGGCAGGGTCTCTACGAGCAGTACTTC	CASSGQGLYEQYF
TRBV29-1	-	-	TRBJ2-3	TGCAGCGTTGAAAATTCCCTGGAACGCACAGATACGCAGTATTTT	CSVENSLERTDTQYF
TRBV6-4	-	-	TRBJ2-1	TGTGCCAGCAGTGACCCCCAGAGGTTCAGACGGGGAGGAAGCTCCTACAATGAGCAGTTCTTC	CASSDPQRFRRGGSSYNEQFF
TRBV6-1	-	-	TRBJ2-7	TGTGCCAGCAGTGTGGCCGTCTCCTACGAGCAGTACTTC	CASSVAVSYEQYF
TRBV7-3	few	-	TRBJ2-6	TGTGCCAGCAGCTCCCGACCCGGCTCTGGGGCCAACGTCCTGACTTTC	CASSSRPGSGANVLTF
TRBV7-9	few	-	TRBJ2-5	TGTGCCAGCAGCTTAGTCGGCGGTGAGACCCAGTACTTC	CASSLVGGETQYF
TRBV27	-	TRBD2	TRBJ2-1	TGTGCCAGCAGTTTAACCCCACACCCTCCGGGACTAGCGGGGGGGAATGAGCAGTTCTTC	CASSLTPHPPGLAGGNEQFF
TRBV19	-	-	TRBJ2-2	TGTGCCAGTAGTAACCCGGGACAGAACACCGGGGAGCTGTTTTTT	CASSNPGQNTGELFF
TRBV11-2	-	-	TRBJ1-1	TGTGCCAGCAGCCCGGACAGCAACACTGAAGCTTTCTTT	CASSPDSNTEAFF
TRBV30	few	-	TRBJ2-7	TGTGCCTGGGAGGGAGAAATTGGAGAGCAGTACTTC	CAWEGEIGEQYF
TRBV2	few	-	TRBJ2-7	TGTGCCAGCAGTGAGTTCGAGCAGTACTTC	CASSEFEQYF
TRBV28	-	TRBD2	TRBJ2-7	TGTGCCAGCAGTTTTCTAGCGGGAGGCGAGCAGTACTTC	CASSFLAGGEQYF
TRBV19	once	TRBD1	TRBJ1-1	TGTGCCAGTAGTATAGGTAAGGGGGCGCTTAGGAACACTGAAGCTTTCTTT	CASSIGKGALRNTEAFF
TRBV28	-	TRBD2	TRBJ2-1	TGTGCCAGCAGTTTAGTTTCTAGCGGGGTAAACAATGAGCAGTTCTTC	CASSLVSSGVNNEQFF
TRBV18	-	TRBD2	TRBJ2-7	TGTGCCAGCTCACCGACTAGCGGGAGCCACGAGCAGTACTTC	CASSPTSGSHEQYF